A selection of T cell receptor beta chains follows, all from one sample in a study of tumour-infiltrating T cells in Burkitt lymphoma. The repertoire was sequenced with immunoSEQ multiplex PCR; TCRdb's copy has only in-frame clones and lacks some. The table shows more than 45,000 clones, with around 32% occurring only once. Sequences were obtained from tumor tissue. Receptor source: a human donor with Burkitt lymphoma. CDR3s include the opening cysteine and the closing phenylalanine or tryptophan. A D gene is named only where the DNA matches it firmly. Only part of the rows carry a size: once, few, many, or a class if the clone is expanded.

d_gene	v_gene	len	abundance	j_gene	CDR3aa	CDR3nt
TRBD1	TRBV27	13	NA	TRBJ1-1	CASRGQLNTEAFF	TGTGCCAGCAGGGGACAGTTGAACACTGAAGCTTTCTTT
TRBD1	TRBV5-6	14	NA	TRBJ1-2	CASSPGTDGGGYTF	TGTGCCAGCAGCCCCGGGACAGACGGAGGGGGCTACACCTTC
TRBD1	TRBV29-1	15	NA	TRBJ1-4	CSVLKLGQGSEKLFF	TGCAGCGTTTTAAAATTGGGACAGGGAAGTGAAAAACTGTTTTTT
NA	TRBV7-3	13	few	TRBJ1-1	CASSFQPRGVAFF	TGTGCCAGCAGCTTTCAACCCAGGGGCGTCGCTTTCTTT
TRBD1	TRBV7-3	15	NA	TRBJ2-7	CASSEWTGGAYEQYF	TGTGCCAGCAGCGAGTGGACAGGGGGAGCCTACGAGCAGTACTTC
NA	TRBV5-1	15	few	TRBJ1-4	CASSPMGLTEEKLFF	TGCGCCAGCAGCCCCATGGGGCTGACAGAGGAAAAACTGTTTTTT
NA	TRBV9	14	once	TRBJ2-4	CASSRGYSKNIQYF	TGTGCCAGCAGCCGAGGGTACAGCAAAAACATTCAGTACTTC
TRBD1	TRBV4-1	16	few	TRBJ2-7	CASSQGPGQGTYEQYF	TGCGCCAGCAGCCAGGGCCCGGGACAGGGGACCTACGAGCAGTACTTC
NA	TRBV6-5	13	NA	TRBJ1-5	CASSRTVNQPQHF	TGTGCCAGCAGTCGGACAGTCAATCAGCCCCAGCATTTT
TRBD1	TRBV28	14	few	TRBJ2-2	CASTETGGNGELFF	TGTGCCAGCACGGAGACAGGGGGAAACGGGGAGCTGTTTTTT
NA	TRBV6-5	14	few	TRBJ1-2	CASSYSRQNYGYTF	TGTGCCAGCAGTTACTCGAGGCAGAACTATGGCTACACCTTC
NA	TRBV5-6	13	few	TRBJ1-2	CASRSSWVFGYTF	TGTGCCAGCAGATCCAGCTGGGTGTTTGGCTACACCTTC
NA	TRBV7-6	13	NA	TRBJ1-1	CASSRGYTTEAFF	TGTGCCAGCAGCCGAGGGTACACCACTGAAGCTTTCTTT
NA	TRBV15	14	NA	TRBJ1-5	CATSRDDGNQPQHF	TGTGCCACCAGCAGAGATGACGGCAATCAGCCCCAGCATTTT
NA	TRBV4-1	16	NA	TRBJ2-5	CASSQEVRGLGETQYF	TGCGCCAGCAGCCAAGAAGTTCGGGGCCTTGGGGAGACCCAGTACTTC
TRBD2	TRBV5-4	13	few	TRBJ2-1	CASSPPSGNEQFF	TGTGCCAGCAGCCCTCCTAGCGGGAATGAGCAGTTCTTC
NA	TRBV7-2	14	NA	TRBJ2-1	CASTEQGRIYEQFF	TGTGCCAGCACCGAGCAGGGGCGGATCTATGAGCAGTTCTTC
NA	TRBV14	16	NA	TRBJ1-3	CASSPLTAQAGNTIYF	TGTGCCAGCAGCCCTCTGACAGCACAGGCTGGAAACACCATATATTTT
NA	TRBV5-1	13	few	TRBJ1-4	CASSLEYTEKLFF	TGCGCCAGCAGCTTGGAGTATACTGAAAAACTGTTTTTT
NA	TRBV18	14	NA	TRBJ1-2	CASSPNARSYGYTF	TGTGCCAGCTCACCGAATGCACGCAGCTATGGCTACACCTTC
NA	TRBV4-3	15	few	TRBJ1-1	CASSQGRFQNTEAFF	TGCGCCAGCAGCCAAGGAAGGTTCCAGAACACTGAAGCTTTCTTT
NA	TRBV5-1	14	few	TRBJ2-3	CASSFGVSTDTQYF	TGCGCCAGCAGCTTCGGGGTTAGCACAGATACGCAGTATTTT
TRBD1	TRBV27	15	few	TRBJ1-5	CASSPGTASNQPQHF	TGTGCCAGCAGTCCCGGGACAGCTAGCAATCAGCCCCAGCATTTT
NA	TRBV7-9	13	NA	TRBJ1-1	CASSPRPDTEAFF	TGTGCCAGCAGCCCCCGGCCCGACACTGAAGCTTTCTTT
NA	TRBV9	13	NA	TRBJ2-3	CASSVEGESTQYF	TGTGCCAGCAGCGTAGAGGGGGAGAGTACGCAGTATTTT
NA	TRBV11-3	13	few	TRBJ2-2	CASSLVNTGELFF	TGTGCCAGCAGCTTGGTGAACACCGGGGAGCTGTTTTTT
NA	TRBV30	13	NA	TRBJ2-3	CAWSFANTDTQYF	TGTGCCTGGAGTTTTGCCAACACAGATACGCAGTATTTT
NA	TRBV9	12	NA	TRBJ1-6	CASSPLSGPLHF	TGTGCCAGCAGCCCCCTCTCGGGCCCCCTCCACTTT
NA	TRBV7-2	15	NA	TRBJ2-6	CASSPQLAGANVLTF	TGTGCCAGCAGCCCCCAGCTAGCTGGGGCCAACGTCCTGACTTTC
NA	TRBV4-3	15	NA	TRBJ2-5	CASSQDGGVGETQYF	TGCGCCAGCAGCCAAGACGGTGGGGTTGGAGAGACCCAGTACTTC
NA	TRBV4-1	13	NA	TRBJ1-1	CASSQQITTEAFF	TGCGCCAGCAGCCAACAGATAACGACTGAAGCTTTCTTT
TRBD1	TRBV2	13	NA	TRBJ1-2	CASTFFDRGDYTF	TGTGCCAGCACCTTCTTCGACAGGGGAGACTACACCTTC
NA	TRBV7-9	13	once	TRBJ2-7	CASSLAEIYEQYF	TGTGCCAGCAGCTTAGCGGAAATCTACGAGCAGTACTTC
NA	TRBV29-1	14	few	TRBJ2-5	CSVEDSRGRETQYF	TGCAGCGTTGAAGATTCCCGGGGGAGGGAGACCCAGTACTTC
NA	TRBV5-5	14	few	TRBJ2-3	CASSRGSSPDTQYF	TGTGCCAGCAGCCGGGGGTCCTCCCCAGATACGCAGTATTTT
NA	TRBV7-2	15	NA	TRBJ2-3	CASSPGPLRGDTQYF	TGTGCCAGCAGCCCTGGACCCCTCCGGGGCGATACGCAGTATTTT
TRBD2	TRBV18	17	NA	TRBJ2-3	CASSPISTSGFADTQYF	TGTGCCAGCTCACCAATATCTACTAGCGGGTTCGCAGATACGCAGTATTTT
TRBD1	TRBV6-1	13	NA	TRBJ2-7	CASIGDRAHEQYF	TGTGCCAGCATCGGGGACAGGGCACACGAGCAGTACTTC
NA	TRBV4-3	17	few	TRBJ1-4	CASSPDPGPQPGEKLFF	TGCGCCAGCAGCCCGGACCCGGGACCCCAACCGGGTGAAAAACTGTTTTTT
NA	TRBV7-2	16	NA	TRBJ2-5	CASSLNHGGFGETQYF	TGTGCCAGCAGCTTAAATCATGGCGGGTTCGGAGAGACCCAGTACTTC
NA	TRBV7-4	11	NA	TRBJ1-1	CAVPMGTEAFF	TGTGCCGTACCTATGGGCACTGAAGCTTTCTTT
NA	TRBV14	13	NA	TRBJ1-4	CASSRDPNEKLFF	TGTGCCAGCAGCCGGGACCCTAATGAAAAACTGTTTTTT
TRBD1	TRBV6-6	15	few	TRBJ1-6	CASSPHRDRNSPLHF	TGTGCCAGCAGTCCCCACCGGGACAGAAATTCACCCCTCCACTTT
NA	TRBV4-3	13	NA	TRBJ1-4	CASSQDSEEKLFF	TGCGCCAGCAGCCAAGATTCGGAAGAAAAACTGTTTTTT
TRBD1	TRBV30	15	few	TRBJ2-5	CAWTQGQGGYETQYF	TGTGCCTGGACCCAGGGACAGGGGGGCTATGAGACCCAGTACTTC